This T cell receptor (beta chain) comes out of a study of cytomegalovirus exposure and HLA in healthy donors (dated by TCRdb to about 2017). At the level of the whole study: An earlier analysis of several hundred of the donors reported approximately 270 Gb of sequence data and 117 million unique TCR beta sequences from about 200 million T cells. Rather than drawing on any new phenotypic data, the later analysis identified candidate immune exposures from TCR beta sequences and the way those sequences occurred across donors. All discovery cohort repertoires had been generated using a single sequencing platform. The study aimed to test whether signatures of past pathogen exposure could be identified by cataloging public T cell receptors. In a later genetic analysis, genome-wide SNP genotypes for about 55% of the roughly 670 donors were used, and that subset was treated as a discovery cohort. An early release that covered some 630 HLA-typed donors contained approximately 300 gigabases of sequencing data and around 85 million unique TCR sequences. In a later analysis, previously published TCR beta repertoires from several hundred donors were re-analyzed and high-resolution HLA genotyping was added so that TCR occurrence patterns could be studied. About five DR-DQ haplotypes were treated as single units for association and clustering because of strong linkage in the cohort. The study used immunosequencing to profile the T cell repertoires of 666 subjects and linked those repertoires to cytomegalovirus serostatus. The study combined high-throughput TCR immunosequencing, statistical association of individual TCRs with disease status, and machine learning to predict cytomegalovirus infection status. Among the roughly 410 genotyped donors, under 90% belonged to the genetic ancestry cluster associated with self-reported Caucasian donors. The number of donors typed differed by locus, with roughly 620-630 for A, B, C, DRB1 and DQB1, 522 for DQA1, 600 to 610 for DPA1, and approximately 470 for DPB1. Across approximately 400 genotyped donors of the cohort, an average of about 240,000 unique TCR beta nucleotide sequences per donor were sequenced, and roughly 20% of those sequences were non-productive. To decide whether each TCR beta V gene segment behaved as functional or pseudogenic, an earlier analysis of approximately 620 of the donors relied on high-throughput TCR beta sequencing. HLA typing included class I and class II loci at four-digit resolution. Besides the first cohort of more than 650 subjects, a separate validation cohort made up of 90 to 150 different subjects was used. Alongside the repertoire data, information on donor age, sex, ethnicity and CMV serostatus was compiled.

The cohort consisted of some 730 healthy bone marrow donors. All cohort members were sampled while nominally healthy, although unrecorded immune exposures were likely present. The donor was CMV seronegative and was included in the group of approximately 350 seronegative cohort members. A peripheral blood sample was provided by each donor, and peripheral blood mononuclear cells were used for TCR beta sequencing. Genomic DNA extraction from the blood cell samples was performed with the Qiagen DNeasy Blood Extraction Kit. Library preparation employed the immunoSEQ multiplex PCR assay. The multiplex PCR relied on a mix of 60 forward primers for TCR Vbeta segments and 13 reverse primers for TCR Jbeta segments. The CDR3 region of rearranged TCR beta genes was amplified from genomic DNA with a multiplex PCR assay. Amplified TCR beta libraries were sequenced as 87-base-pair reads on the Illumina HiSeq System. The paper's processing steps were these. Across the 670 or so repertoires, a later analysis counted approximately 83 million unique TCR beta chains, roughly 11 million of which were shared by at least two donors. Raw reads were error-corrected and collapsed into unique sequences with a nearest-neighbor algorithm that merged closely related sequences to remove PCR and sequencing errors. Alignment of CDR3 sequences to IMGT reference sequences was used to assign V, D and J gene segments. For a sequence to be retained, a match of at least six nucleotides to both a V gene segment and a J gene segment was required. A rearrangement counted as productive if the CDR3 had no stop codons and remained in frame with V and J, and every other rearrangement counted as non-productive. Following IMGT convention, CDR3 was defined as the stretch from the second conserved V-encoded cysteine to the conserved J-encoded phenylalanine. The earlier analysis of 450 to 750 of the donors excluded any sequence lacking an unambiguous match to a single V gene segment. An earlier analysis of just under 600 of the donors called V segments functional above 56.7% productive rearrangements and segregating when the between-donor standard deviation exceeded 5%. A statistical classification framework was built for diagnosing cytomegalovirus status from the catalog of TCR beta chain sequences. V and J gene assignment, in a later analysis, came from comparing TCR nucleotide sequences with IMGT/GENE-DB human TR gene sequences. Using the TCRdist pipeline, a later analysis assigned CDR3 sequences along with most-parsimonious VDJ recombination scenarios. In a later analysis, each TCR beta chain was defined by its CDR3 amino acid sequence together with its V-gene family, and reads lacking a unique V-gene family were excluded. To address suspected cross-contamination and a sequencing artifact, a later analysis removed several hundred highly shared, low-generation-probability nucleotide sequences. In a later analysis, a clonal expansion index for each public chain was calculated from normalized within-repertoire ranks of inferred template counts. In a later analysis, generation probabilities were computed using a VDJ recombination model fitted to out-of-frame rearrangements, and the results were checked against IGoR. In a later analysis, hypergeometric tests were used to score TCR-TCR, TCR-HLA and TCR-CMV co-occurrence, with a repertoire-size bias correction applied to TCR pairs. To estimate false discovery rates, a later analysis permuted the HLA or CMV assignments 20 times. In a later analysis, co-occurring TCRs were grouped with DBSCAN, and TCRdist sequence similarity was added when clustering was performed within HLA-allele-positive subsets. Co-occurrence clustering excluded repertoires with fewer than 30,000 or more than 120,000 public chains, plus five with anomalous nucleotide sharing. Not all clones reach the TCRdb copy of this immuneACCESS table, which keeps in-frame sequences only. Checked studies attribute under half of the gap to unresolved V genes and leave the rest unexplained. V and J calls and clone size follow that table, whereas D and trimming were derived from the DNA. This sample has some 130,000 clones in its table, and 80% of those were observed once. The ten largest clonotypes hold 3% to 4% of the sample.

The research as a whole found: Most CMV-associated TCR beta chains appeared to be HLA-restricted in a later analysis, and the HLA associations seemed to be driven largely by CMV exposure. In vitro tests confirmed that a few of the cytomegalovirus-associated TCR beta chains recognize cytomegalovirus antigens. The authors suggested that the approach could potentially be generalized to other disease states and immunological phenotypes. Sequencing depth was assumed to be roughly uniform across donors in the presence/absence analyses, though that assumption may not hold. In a later analysis, HLA-associated TCR beta chains showed more clonal expansion and lower generation probabilities than non-associated chains that were equally common. At a false discovery rate of 0.05, a later analysis linked under 20,000 TCR beta sequences to specific HLA alleles. Broadly in line with IMGT annotations, most TCR beta V segments showed up in productive rearrangements about 90% or about 30% of the time in an earlier analysis of approximately 640 of the donors. In a later analysis, several top co-occurrence clusters were reported to appear linked to parvovirus B19, influenza, CMV and Epstein-Barr virus. Assigning TCR associations to individual alleles was difficult when HLA alleles, especially DR and DQ, strongly co-occurred. A group of highly shared sequence variants was considered likely to be a technical artifact of the sequencing pipeline. A further reported finding was that TCR beta sequences accurately predicted the HLA-A and HLA-B alleles for most subjects in the first cohort. In this cohort, only TCR beta chains were sequenced, and detectable features were limited by the absence of alpha or paired-chain data. The earlier analysis of about 600 of the donors excluded 15 to 20 rarely observed V segments, including chromosome 9 orphons, because counts were too low. According to a later genetic analysis, donors in an Asian-associated ancestry cluster had fewer N-insertions in productive TCRs than the roughly 700-donor mean. While some public TCRs were present in many individuals, most TCR sequences turned up only very rarely across donors. CMV serostatus was the only immune exposure information available for the cohort. Linkage disequilibrium might explain the correlated functional status among segregating V segments, but an unknown experimental factor could not be excluded. In a later genetic analysis, a missense DCLRE1C variant was associated with V-gene and J-gene trimming of TCR beta chains, and the association was replicated in an independent cohort. In a later analysis, TCR association rates were found to vary across HLA loci, with the most associated TCRs seen for DRB1 alleles and the fewest for HLA-C alleles. The study listed 150 to 200 TCR beta chains as associated with cytomegalovirus. Because HLA typing was unavailable for some donors at each locus, only the typed subset was used in association tests. In both the original and validation cohorts, the classifier was reported to diagnose cytomegalovirus status with high specificity and sensitivity.

Remarks on this clone: The clone's antigen remains unknown. No much larger clone exists at a distance of one base, and base qualities are not known.

The TCR sequence derives from a woman between 35 and 50 years old in good health and CMV-seronegative. Material: PBMCs.

The CDR3 protein: CASSLRVAESTDTQYF. The sequenced DNA: TGCGCCAGCAGCTTACGGGTAGCGGAGAGCACAGATACGCAGTATTTT. The chain couples TRBV5-1 to TRBJ2-3; TRBD2 is a weak D gene call, 6 bases matching. Via the germline V gene, CDR1 is SGHRS and CDR2 YFSETQ. Its CDR3 holds 16 amino acids, cysteine through phenylalanine. Only the CDR3 DNA stays, 48 bases, in frame from base 1. Trimming costs V 2 bases and J 0 bases, and their ends lie 13 bases apart.